This T cell receptor beta chain was profiled in a study of molecular identifiers for immune sequencing clone quantification (dated by TCRdb to between 2018 and 2020). About the full investigation: For a replicate experiment, RNA from approximately 20,000 or 100,000 naive CD8 T cells was divided into five aliquots, and four of the five aliquots were sequenced. The study was a methods study using CD8 T cells to benchmark molecular-identifier clustering-based TCR repertoire sequencing (MIDCIRS) and TCR RNA copy counting. Summary of the overall study and its limitations: Modeling gave roughly 3 recovered TCR RNA copies per cell versus 8 to 10 by digital PCR, implying approximately 30% capture efficiency. Highly expanded clone sizes could be underestimated because identical TCR molecules may share a barcode. Even against a background of one million naive CD8 T cells, spiked-in Jurkat TCR RNA amounting to a single cell's worth was reported to be detectable. Naive libraries contained spiked-in Jurkat TCR RNA (more than nine copies' worth), which is not part of the donor repertoire. Clones above 20 RNA copies held over 99% of molecules in CMV-specific effector cells but under 1% in naive cells. When barcode sub-clustering was left out, chimeric consensus sequences inflated TCR diversity, with chimeras reaching as high as 47%.

V is clipped by 1 base and J by 6 bases, and the sequence between their germline boundaries is 8 bases long. The CDR1 and CDR2 encoded by the germline V gene (reference sequence) are LNHDA and SQIVND. The CDR3 sequence holds 13 residues, the cysteine and phenylalanine included. Here the CDR3 DNA is all that survives: 39 bases in frame from base 1. This clonotype was counted only a few times. What this receptor recognizes is not known. One base away there is no much larger clone; base qualities are not given. Library generation was performed with PCR. Sequencing was carried out with a NextSeq 500. Bulk TCR libraries were made following a previously described method, with the TCR primers given in Table S5. Purification of total RNA was performed with the Qiagen AllPrep DNA/RNA kit. Reads from multiple sequencing runs of the same library were pooled before analysis. The study's own analysis went as follows. Reads were retained only if their TCR constant sequence matched exactly, and those retained reads were trimmed to 150 nt and grouped according to their 12-nt molecular barcodes. Reads in each barcode group were sub-clustered using a 15% Levenshtein threshold, and a quality-weighted consensus sequence was built for each RNA molecule. Non-functional sequences were filtered out, along with any lower-count sequence sitting one edit away from another sequence. Based on fitting two negative binomial distributions, any barcode sub-cluster with under 20% of the maximum read count was discarded. TCRdb's own reprocessing of the public reads used fastp at Q25 and MiXCR and kept productive beta chains. A single entry per CDR3 protein holds the most common genes and DNA from its merged rows. TCRdb, not the authors, supplied the V and J calls. The sample yields around 320,000 distinct CDR3 sequences; roughly 23% were counted once. 0.65% to 0.75% of the sample is in the top ten clones.

Libraries of naive CD8 T cells were generated from roughly 21,000 to 960,000 sorted cells, with 10%, 30% or 50% of the purified RNA used. On a BD FACSAria II, naive CD8 T cells were FACS-sorted as CD8+CD4-CCR7+CD45RA+ and collected into RLT Plus buffer. To test detection sensitivity, Jurkat RNA equivalent to approximately ten TCR copies was spiked into samples of about 19,000-1,100,000 naive CD8 T cells. CD8 T cells were enriched using RosetteSep CD8+ T Cell Enrichment Cocktail and Ficoll-Paque, and the enriched cells then underwent ACK red cell lysis. The source is a human donor in good health. Some libraries in this study had Jurkat cell RNA spiked in. Sequences were obtained from naive CD8+ T cells from blood, with Jurkat cell RNA spiked in. Per the publication, the cell subset or site label means: FACS-sorted CD8+CD4-CCR7+CD45RA+ naive T cells. The rearranged segments are TRBV19 and TRBJ2-3, and possibly TRBD2, on 5 matching bases. The sequence in DNA is TGTGCCAGTAGTATAGTCAAGCGGGATACGCAGTATTTT. The encoded protein is CASSIVKRDTQYF.